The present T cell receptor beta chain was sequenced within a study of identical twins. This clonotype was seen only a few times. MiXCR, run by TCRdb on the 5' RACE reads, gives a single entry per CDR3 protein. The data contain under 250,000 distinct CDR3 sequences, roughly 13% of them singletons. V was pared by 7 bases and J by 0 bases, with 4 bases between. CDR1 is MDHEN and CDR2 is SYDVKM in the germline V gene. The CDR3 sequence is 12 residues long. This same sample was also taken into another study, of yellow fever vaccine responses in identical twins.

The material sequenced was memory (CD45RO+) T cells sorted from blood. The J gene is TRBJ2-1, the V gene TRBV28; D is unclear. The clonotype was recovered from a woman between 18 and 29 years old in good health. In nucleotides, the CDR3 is TGTGCCAGCAAGAGCTCCTACAATGAGCAGTTCTTC. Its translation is CASKSSYNEQFF.